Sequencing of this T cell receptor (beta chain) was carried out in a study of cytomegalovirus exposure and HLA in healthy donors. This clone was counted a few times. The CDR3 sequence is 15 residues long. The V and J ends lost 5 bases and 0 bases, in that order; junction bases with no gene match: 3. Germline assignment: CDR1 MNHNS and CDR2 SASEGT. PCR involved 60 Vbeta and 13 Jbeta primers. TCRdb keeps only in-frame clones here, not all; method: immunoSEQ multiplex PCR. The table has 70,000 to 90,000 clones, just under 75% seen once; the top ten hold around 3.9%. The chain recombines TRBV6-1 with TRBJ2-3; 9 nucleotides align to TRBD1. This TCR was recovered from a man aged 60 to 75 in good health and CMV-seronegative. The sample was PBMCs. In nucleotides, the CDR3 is TGTGCCAGCAGTCCCGGGACAGGGAGCACAGATACGCAGTATTTT. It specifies CASSPGTGSTDTQYF.